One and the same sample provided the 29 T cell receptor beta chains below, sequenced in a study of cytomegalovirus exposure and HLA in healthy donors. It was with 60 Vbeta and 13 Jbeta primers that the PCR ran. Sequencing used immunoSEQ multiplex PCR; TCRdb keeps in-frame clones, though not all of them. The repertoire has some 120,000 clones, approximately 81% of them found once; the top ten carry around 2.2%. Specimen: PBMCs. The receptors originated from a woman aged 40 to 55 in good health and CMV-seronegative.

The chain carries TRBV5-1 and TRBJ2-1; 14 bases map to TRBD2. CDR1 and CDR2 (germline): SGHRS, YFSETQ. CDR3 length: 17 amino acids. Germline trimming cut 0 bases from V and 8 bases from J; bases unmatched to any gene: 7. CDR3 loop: CASSLAGTSGSIDEQFF. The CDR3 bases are TGCGCCAGCAGCTTGGCCGGGACTAGCGGGAGTATCGATGAGCAGTTCTTC. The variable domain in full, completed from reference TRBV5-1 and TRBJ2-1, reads KAGVTQTPRYLIKTRGQQVTLSCSPISGHRSVSWYQQTPGQGLQFLFEYFSETQRNKGNFPGRFSGRQFSNSRSEMNVSTLELGDSALYLCASSLAGTSGSIDEQFFGPGTRLTVL.

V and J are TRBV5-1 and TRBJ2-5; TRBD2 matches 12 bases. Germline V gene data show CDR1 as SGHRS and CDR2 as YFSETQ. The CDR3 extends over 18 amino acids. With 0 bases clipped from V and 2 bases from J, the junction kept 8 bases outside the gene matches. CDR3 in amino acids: CASSLGLAGAQRQETQYF. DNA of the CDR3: TGCGCCAGCAGCTTGGGACTAGCGGGGGCCCAACGACAAGAGACCCAGTACTTC.

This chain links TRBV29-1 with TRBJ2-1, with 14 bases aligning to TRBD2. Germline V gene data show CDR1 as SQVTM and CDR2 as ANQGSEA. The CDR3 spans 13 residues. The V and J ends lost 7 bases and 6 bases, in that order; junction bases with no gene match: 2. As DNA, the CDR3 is TGCAGCGCTGGACTAGCGGGGGGCAATGAGCAGTTCTTC. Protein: CSAGLAGGNEQFF.

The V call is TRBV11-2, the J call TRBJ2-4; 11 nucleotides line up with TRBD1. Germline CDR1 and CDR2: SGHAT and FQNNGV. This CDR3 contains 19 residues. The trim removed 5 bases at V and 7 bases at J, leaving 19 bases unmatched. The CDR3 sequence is CASSIGQGALIRDRNIQYF. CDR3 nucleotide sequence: TGTGCCAGCAGCATTGGACAGGGGGCGCTTATCAGGGATCGGAACATTCAGTACTTC.

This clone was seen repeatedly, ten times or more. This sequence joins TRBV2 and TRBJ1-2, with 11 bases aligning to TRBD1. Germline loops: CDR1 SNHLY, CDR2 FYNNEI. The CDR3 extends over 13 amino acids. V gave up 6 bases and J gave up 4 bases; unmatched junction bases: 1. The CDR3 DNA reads TGTGCCAGCAGAGGGACAGGGGGCTATGGCTACACCTTC. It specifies CASRGTGGYGYTF.

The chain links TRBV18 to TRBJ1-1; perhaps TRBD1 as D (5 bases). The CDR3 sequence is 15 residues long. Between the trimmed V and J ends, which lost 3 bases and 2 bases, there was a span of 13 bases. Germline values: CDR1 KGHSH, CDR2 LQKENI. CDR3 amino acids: CASSPNVGRNTEAFF. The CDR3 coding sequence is TGTGCCAGCTCACCGAATGTGGGGCGTAACACTGAAGCTTTCTTT.

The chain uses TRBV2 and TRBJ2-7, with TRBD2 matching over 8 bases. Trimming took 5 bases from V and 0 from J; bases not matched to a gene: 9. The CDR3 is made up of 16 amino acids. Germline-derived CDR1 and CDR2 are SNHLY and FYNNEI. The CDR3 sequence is CASSNTRLAISYEQYF. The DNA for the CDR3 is TGTGCCAGCAGTAATACTCGACTAGCGATCTCCTACGAGCAGTACTTC.

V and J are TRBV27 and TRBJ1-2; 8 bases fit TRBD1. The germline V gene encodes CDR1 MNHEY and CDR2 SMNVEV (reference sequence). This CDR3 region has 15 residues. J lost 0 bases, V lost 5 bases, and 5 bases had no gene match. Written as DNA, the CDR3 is TGTGCCAGCAGTGCGACAGGGGTGGCTAACTATGGCTACACCTTC. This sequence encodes CASSATGVANYGYTF.

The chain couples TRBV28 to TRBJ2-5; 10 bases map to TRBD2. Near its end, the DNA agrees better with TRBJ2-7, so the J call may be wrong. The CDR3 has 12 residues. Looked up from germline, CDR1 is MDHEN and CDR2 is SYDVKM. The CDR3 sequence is CASGSGRYEQYF. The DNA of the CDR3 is TGTGCTTCGGGTAGCGGGAGGTACGAGCAGTACTTC.

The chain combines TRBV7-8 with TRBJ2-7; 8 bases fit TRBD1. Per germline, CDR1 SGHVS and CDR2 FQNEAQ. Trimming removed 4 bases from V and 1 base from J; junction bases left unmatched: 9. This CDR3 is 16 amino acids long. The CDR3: CASSSRRDRPSYEQYF. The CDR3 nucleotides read TGTGCCAGCAGCTCCAGGAGGGACAGGCCTTCCTACGAGCAGTACTTC.

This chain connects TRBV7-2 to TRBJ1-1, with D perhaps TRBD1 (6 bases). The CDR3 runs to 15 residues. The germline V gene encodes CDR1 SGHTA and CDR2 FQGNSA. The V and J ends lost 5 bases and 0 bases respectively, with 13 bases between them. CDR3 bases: TGTGCCAGCAGCCTACAGGGAGCAATGAACACTGAAGCTTTCTTT. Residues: CASSLQGAMNTEAFF.

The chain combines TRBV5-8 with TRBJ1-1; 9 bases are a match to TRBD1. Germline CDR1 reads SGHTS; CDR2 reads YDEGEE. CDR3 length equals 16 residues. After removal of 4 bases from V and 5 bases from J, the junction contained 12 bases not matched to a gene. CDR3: CASSRGTGTGRTEAFF. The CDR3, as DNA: TGTGCCAGCAGCCGTGGGACAGGGACGGGTAGGACTGAAGCTTTCTTT.

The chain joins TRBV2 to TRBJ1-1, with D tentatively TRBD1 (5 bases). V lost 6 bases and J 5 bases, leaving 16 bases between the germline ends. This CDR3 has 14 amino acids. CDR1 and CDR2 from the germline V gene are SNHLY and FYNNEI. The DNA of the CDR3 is TGTGCCAGCAGCGAATTCAGGGTGGGTACTGAAGCTTTCTTT. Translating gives CASSEFRVGTEAFF.

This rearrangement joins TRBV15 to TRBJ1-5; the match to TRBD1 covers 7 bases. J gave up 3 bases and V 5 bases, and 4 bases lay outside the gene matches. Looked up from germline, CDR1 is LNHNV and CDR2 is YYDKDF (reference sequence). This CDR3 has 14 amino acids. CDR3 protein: CATSRDRHNQPQHF. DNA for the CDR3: TGTGCCACCAGCCGGGACAGACACAATCAGCCCCAGCATTTT.

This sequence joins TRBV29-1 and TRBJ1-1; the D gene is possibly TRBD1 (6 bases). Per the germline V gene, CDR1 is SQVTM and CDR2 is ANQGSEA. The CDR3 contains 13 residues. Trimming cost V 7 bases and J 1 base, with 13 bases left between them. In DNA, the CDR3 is TGCAGCGGAACCGACAGGAGGAACACTGAAGCTTTCTTT. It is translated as CSGTDRRNTEAFF.

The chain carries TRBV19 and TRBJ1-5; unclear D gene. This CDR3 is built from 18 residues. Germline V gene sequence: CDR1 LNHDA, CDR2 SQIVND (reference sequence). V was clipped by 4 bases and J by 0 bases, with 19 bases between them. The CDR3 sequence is CASSTPRITRDSNQPQHF. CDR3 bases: TGTGCCAGTAGTACCCCCCGGATTACGAGGGATAGCAATCAGCCCCAGCATTTT.

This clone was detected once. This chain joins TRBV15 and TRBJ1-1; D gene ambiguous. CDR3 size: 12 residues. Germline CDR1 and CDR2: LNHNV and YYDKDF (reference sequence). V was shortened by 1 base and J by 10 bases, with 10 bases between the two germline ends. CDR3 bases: TGTGCCACCAGCAGAGGCGCAGGATCAGCTTTCTTT. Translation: CATSRGAGSAFF.

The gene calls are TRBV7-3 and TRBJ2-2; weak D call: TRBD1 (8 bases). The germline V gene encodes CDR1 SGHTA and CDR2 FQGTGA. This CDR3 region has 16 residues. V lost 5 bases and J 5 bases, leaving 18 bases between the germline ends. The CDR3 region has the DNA TGTGCCAGCAGCCTCCCCCACAGGGGGGGGACCGGGGAGCTGTTTTTT. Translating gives CASSLPHRGGTGELFF.

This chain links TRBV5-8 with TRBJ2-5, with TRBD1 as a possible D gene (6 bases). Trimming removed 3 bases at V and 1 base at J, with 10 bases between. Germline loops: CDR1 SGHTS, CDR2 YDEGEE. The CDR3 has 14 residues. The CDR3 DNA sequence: TGTGCCAGCAGCTCGTACAGGGCCCAAGAGACCCAGTACTTC. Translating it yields CASSSYRAQETQYF.

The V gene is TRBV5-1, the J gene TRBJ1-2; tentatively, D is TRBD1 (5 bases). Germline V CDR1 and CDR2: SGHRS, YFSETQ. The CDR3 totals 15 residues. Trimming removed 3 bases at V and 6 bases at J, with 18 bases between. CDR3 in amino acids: CASSWEPGLPHGYTF. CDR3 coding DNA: TGCGCCAGCAGCTGGGAACCGGGACTCCCCCATGGCTACACCTTC.

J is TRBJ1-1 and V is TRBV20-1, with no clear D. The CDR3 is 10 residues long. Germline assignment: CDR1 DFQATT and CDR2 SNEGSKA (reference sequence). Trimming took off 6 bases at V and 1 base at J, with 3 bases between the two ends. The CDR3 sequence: CSAKNTEAFF. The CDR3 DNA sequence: TGCAGTGCCAAGAACACTGAAGCTTTCTTT.

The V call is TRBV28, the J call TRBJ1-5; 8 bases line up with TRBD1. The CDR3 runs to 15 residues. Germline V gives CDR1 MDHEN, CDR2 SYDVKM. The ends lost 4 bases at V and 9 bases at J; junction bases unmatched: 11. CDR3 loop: CASSSGQGPRGPQHF. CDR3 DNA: TGTGCCAGCAGTTCCGGACAGGGCCCGCGGGGGCCCCAGCATTTT.

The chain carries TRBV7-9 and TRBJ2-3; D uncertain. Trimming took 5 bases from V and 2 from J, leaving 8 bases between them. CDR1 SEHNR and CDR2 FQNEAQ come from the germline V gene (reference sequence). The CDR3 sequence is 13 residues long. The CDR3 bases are TGTGCCAGCAGCCCAGCGATCACAGATACGCAGTATTTT. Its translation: CASSPAITDTQYF.

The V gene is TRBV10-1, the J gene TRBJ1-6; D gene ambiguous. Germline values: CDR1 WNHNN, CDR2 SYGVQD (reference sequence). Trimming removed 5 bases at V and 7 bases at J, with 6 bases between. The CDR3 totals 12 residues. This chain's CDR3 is CASSTVNSPLHF. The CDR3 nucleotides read TGCGCCAGCAGTACAGTAAATTCACCCCTCCACTTT.

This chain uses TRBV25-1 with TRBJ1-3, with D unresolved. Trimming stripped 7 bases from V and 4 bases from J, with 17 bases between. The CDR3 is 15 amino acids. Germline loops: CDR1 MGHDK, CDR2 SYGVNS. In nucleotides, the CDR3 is TGTGCCAGCAAGACACAACTCAACAAGGGAAACACCATATATTTT. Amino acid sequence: CASKTQLNKGNTIYF.

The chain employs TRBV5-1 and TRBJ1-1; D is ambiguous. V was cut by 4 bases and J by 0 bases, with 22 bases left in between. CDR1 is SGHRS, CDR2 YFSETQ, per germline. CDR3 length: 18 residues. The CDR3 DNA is TGCGCCAGCAGCCTCCGGAGCTCGGGGTACGATGTGAACACTGAAGCTTTCTTT. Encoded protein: CASSLRSSGYDVNTEAFF.

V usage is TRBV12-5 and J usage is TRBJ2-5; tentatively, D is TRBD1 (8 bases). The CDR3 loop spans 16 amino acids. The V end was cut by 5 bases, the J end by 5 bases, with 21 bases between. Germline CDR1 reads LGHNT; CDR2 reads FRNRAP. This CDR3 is CASGAYRGGPVETQYF. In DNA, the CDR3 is TGTGCTAGTGGTGCATACAGGGGGGGTCCCGTGGAGACCCAGTACTTC.

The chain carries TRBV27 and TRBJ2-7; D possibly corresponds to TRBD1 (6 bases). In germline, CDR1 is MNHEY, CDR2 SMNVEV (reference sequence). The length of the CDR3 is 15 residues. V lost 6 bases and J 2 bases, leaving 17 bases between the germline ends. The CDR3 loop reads CASSSDDRSPYEQYF. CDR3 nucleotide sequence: TGTGCCAGCAGCTCTGACGACAGGTCCCCCTACGAGCAGTACTTC.

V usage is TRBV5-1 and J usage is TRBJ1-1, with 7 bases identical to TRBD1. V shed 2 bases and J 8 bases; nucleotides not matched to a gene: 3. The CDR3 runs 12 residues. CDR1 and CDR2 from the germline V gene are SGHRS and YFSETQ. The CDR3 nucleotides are TGCGCCAGCAGCTTAAACAGGGGAGAAGCTTTCTTT. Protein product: CASSLNRGEAFF.